This TCR beta chain appears in the sequencing data of a study of T cell changes during pregnancy in multiple sclerosis. Germline V gene data show CDR1 as MNHEY and CDR2 as SMNVEV (reference sequence). The CDR3 covers 15 residues. V was trimmed by 6 bases and J by 5 bases, leaving 19 bases between them. The method was immunoSEQ multiplex PCR; TCRdb's version includes in-frame clones alone and lacks a portion of them. The sample lists 100,000 to 140,000 clones, around 92% occurring once. The V gene is TRBV27, the J gene TRBJ1-1; TRBD1 might be the D (5 bases). Here the sequenced sample was peripheral blood, taken in the third trimester of pregnancy. The TCR comes from a female donor in good health, enrolled as a control in a pregnancy study. The DNA for the CDR3 is TGTGCCAGCAGCCCCCTGAAAAGGGGTCAAACTGAAGCTTTCTTT. Residues: CASSPLKRGQTEAFF.